A selection of T cell receptor beta chains follows, all from one sample in a study of cytomegalovirus exposure and HLA in healthy donors. Libraries were prepared by immunoSEQ multiplex PCR; TCRdb keeps only in-frame clonotypes and omits some of them. The data show approximately 110,000 clones, more than 65% seen once. The specimen was PBMCs. Receptor source: a human donor in good health. CDR3s include the opening cysteine and the closing phenylalanine or tryptophan. The D gene is left open where the match is weak. Size is omitted from some rows. Given values are once, few, many or a class for expanded clones.

d_call	v_call	j_call	clone_size	cdr3_nt	cdr3_aa
NA	TRBV2	TRBJ2-7	NA	TGTGCCAGCAGTGACACATACTCTAGCGAGCAGTACTTC	CASSDTYSSEQYF
TRBD1	TRBV28	TRBJ2-7	NA	TGTGCCAGCAATCGACAGGGGACCTACGAGCAGTACTTC	CASNRQGTYEQYF
NA	TRBV6-1	TRBJ2-1	NA	TGTGCCAGCAGTGAAGCACAGGGTGGATACAATGAGCAGTTCTTC	CASSEAQGGYNEQFF
TRBD1	TRBV5-8	TRBJ1-4	NA	TGTGCCAGCAGCCGTCGGGGACAGCCTAATGAAAAACTGTTTTTT	CASSRRGQPNEKLFF
NA	TRBV5-1	TRBJ1-5	NA	TGCGCCAGCAGCTTGGGGACAGATAATCAGCCCCAGCATTTT	CASSLGTDNQPQHF
NA	TRBV7-9	TRBJ1-2	NA	TGTGCCAGCAGCTTAGAACAGGTTGGCTACACCTTC	CASSLEQVGYTF
NA	TRBV7-8	TRBJ1-2	NA	TGTGCCAGCAGCCTCGCTCGAGGCGTAGATGGCTACACCTTC	CASSLARGVDGYTF
NA	TRBV28	TRBJ1-5	once	TGTGCCAGCAGTCTGGGACTCTCCCACATGGCCCAGCATTTT	CASSLGLSHMAQHF
NA	TRBV2	TRBJ1-1	NA	TGTGCCAGCAGTTTCTCAGGGAACACTGAAGCCTTCTTT	CASSFSGNTEAFF
NA	TRBV4-1	TRBJ2-1	NA	TGCGCCAGCAGCCAAGTGTTGACGACTAGTAGAAATGAGCAGTTCTTC	CASSQVLTTSRNEQFF
NA	TRBV21-1	TRBJ2-2	NA	TGTGCCAGCAGCTCCTCACCGACAGACACCGGGGAGCTGTTTTTT	CASSSSPTDTGELFF
NA	TRBV10-2	TRBJ2-5	few	TGCGCCAGCAGTGAAGGAGACAGCTCTAAAGAGACCCAGTACTTC	CASSEGDSSKETQYF
NA	TRBV6-5	TRBJ2-5	NA	TGTGCCAGCAGAACCAGGGGAGTGGGGACCCAGTACTTC	CASRTRGVGTQYF
TRBD1	TRBV2	TRBJ1-1	NA	TGTGCCAGCAGGTTCCAGACAGGGACTGAAGCTTTCTTT	CASRFQTGTEAFF
NA	TRBV5-1	TRBJ1-2	NA	TGCGCCAGCAGCTTGGCAGGGCAGGGCTCTGGCTACACCTTC	CASSLAGQGSGYTF
TRBD1	TRBV19	TRBJ1-2	NA	TGTGCCAGTAGTGTAGACAGGGCGGTATATGGCTACACCTTC	CASSVDRAVYGYTF
NA	TRBV7-8	TRBJ2-1	NA	TGTGCCAGCAGCGGTTGGAGCGTTGAGCAGTTCTTC	CASSGWSVEQFF
NA	TRBV9	TRBJ1-3	few	TGTGCCAGCAGCGTAGCAGGGTCCTTCTCTGGAAACACCATATATTTT	CASSVAGSFSGNTIYF
TRBD2	TRBV4-1	TRBJ2-1	NA	TGCGCCAGCAGCCATGGCCCCCCGGGTATAGCGGGAGTCAATGAGCAGTTCTTC	CASSHGPPGIAGVNEQFF
TRBD2	TRBV11-1	TRBJ2-6	NA	TGTGCCAGCAGCTATCCGACTAGCGGGACAATCTCTGGGGCCAACGTCCTGACTTTC	CASSYPTSGTISGANVLTF
NA	TRBV5-1	TRBJ2-3	NA	TGCGCCAGCAGCTTAGGGGGACTAAGAGGGGATACGCAGTATTTT	CASSLGGLRGDTQYF
NA	TRBV28	TRBJ2-7	few	TGTGCCAGCAGCCAAACTCGCACTCCCTCCTACGAGCAGTACTTC	CASSQTRTPSYEQYF
TRBD2	TRBV7-9	TRBJ2-1	once	TGTGCCAGCAGTCGCGGGGGGACCTACAATGAGCAGTTCTTC	CASSRGGTYNEQFF
TRBD2	TRBV6-5	TRBJ2-2	NA	TGTGCCAGCAGCTCCCCTAGCGGGACGTCCGGGGAGCTGTTTTTT	CASSSPSGTSGELFF
TRBD1	TRBV6-6	TRBJ2-3	NA	TGTGCCAGCAGCCACGGACAGGTGGCAGATACGCAGTATTTT	CASSHGQVADTQYF
TRBD1	TRBV5-1	TRBJ1-5	NA	TGCGCCAGCAGCCCAGGGGACAGCCAAAATCAGCCCCAGCATTTT	CASSPGDSQNQPQHF
NA	TRBV19	TRBJ2-5	NA	TGTGCCAGTAGTTTTGACTTACAAGAGACCCAGTACTTC	CASSFDLQETQYF
NA	TRBV19	TRBJ1-2	many	TGTGCCAGTAGTATCAACAGCTATGGCTACACCTTC	CASSINSYGYTF
TRBD2	TRBV7-2	TRBJ2-7	NA	TGTGCCAGCAGCTTATCTAGCGGGAACGGCGAGCAGTACTTC	CASSLSSGNGEQYF
TRBD1	TRBV6-5	TRBJ1-4	once	TGTGCCAGCAGTTACTACAGGGGAAGTGAAAAACTGTTTTTT	CASSYYRGSEKLFF
NA	TRBV11-2	TRBJ1-1	NA	TGTGCCAGCAGCTTAGAGACAGACAACACTGAAGCTTTCTTT	CASSLETDNTEAFF
TRBD2	TRBV7-6	TRBJ2-3	NA	TGTGCCAGCAGCTCTGGTGGGGGGGAGCCCACAGATACGCAGTATTTT	CASSSGGGEPTDTQYF
NA	TRBV5-1	TRBJ1-4	NA	TGCGCCAGCAGCGCTGGAGTGGGTCCTAATGAAAAACTGTTTTTT	CASSAGVGPNEKLFF
TRBD1	TRBV19	TRBJ2-7	few	TGTGCCAGTAGTATAGGACAGGGTGGATACGAGCAGTACTTC	CASSIGQGGYEQYF
TRBD1	TRBV5-3	TRBJ1-2	NA	TGTGCCAGAAGCCTCAGGGGGGGCTACACCTTC	CARSLRGGYTF
TRBD1	TRBV6-1	TRBJ1-6	NA	TGTGCCAGCAGTGCCGCGGACAGGGTTAAATCACCCCTCCACTTT	CASSAADRVKSPLHF
NA	TRBV11-3	TRBJ2-2	few	TGTGCCAGCCCAGCGGGCACCGGGGAGCTGTTTTTT	CASPAGTGELFF
TRBD2	TRBV5-1	TRBJ2-2	NA	TGCGCCAGCCGCCCGACTGGGGCGGGAGTCGGGACCGGGGAGCTGTTTTTT	CASRPTGAGVGTGELFF
TRBD1	TRBV6-1	TRBJ1-1	NA	TGTGCCAGCAGTGAACCCGGGACAGGGCGCACTGAAGCTTTCTTT	CASSEPGTGRTEAFF
TRBD1	TRBV28	TRBJ1-2	NA	TGTGCCAGCAGTCGACAGGGTGCTGGTGGCTACACCTTC	CASSRQGAGGYTF
NA	TRBV5-1	TRBJ2-5	NA	TGCGCCAGCAGCTTGCAGGGGCAAGAGACCCAGTACTTC	CASSLQGQETQYF
TRBD1	TRBV2	TRBJ2-7	NA	TGTGCCAGCAGTGATATGGGGACAGGGACCTACGAGCAGTACTTC	CASSDMGTGTYEQYF
NA	TRBV14	TRBJ1-2	NA	TGTGCCAGCAGCCAAGACAAGGGGGTTGGCTACACCTTC	CASSQDKGVGYTF
TRBD2	TRBV28	TRBJ2-1	NA	TGTGCCAGCAATGGCGGGAGCTCCTACAATGAGCAGTTCTTC	CASNGGSSYNEQFF
NA	TRBV10-3	TRBJ2-7	NA	TGTGCCATCAGGGGGCAGTTTTCTTCCTACGAGCAGTACTTC	CAIRGQFSSYEQYF
TRBD2	TRBV7-9	TRBJ2-2	NA	TGTGCCAGCAGCTTACCCTCTGCGGGAGGGCCAACCGGGGAGCTGTTTTTT	CASSLPSAGGPTGELFF
NA	TRBV7-9	TRBJ2-5	NA	TGTGCCAGCAGCCTGGCCCCTAGGTCAGAGACCCAGTACTTC	CASSLAPRSETQYF
TRBD2	TRBV5-4	TRBJ2-5	NA	TGTGCCAGCAGCCATCTAGCGGGAACCAGTGAGACCCAGTACTTC	CASSHLAGTSETQYF
TRBD1	TRBV28	TRBJ1-2	NA	TGTGCCAGCAGTTTATCGGGACAGGGGGCGCTTGGCTACACCTTC	CASSLSGQGALGYTF
TRBD1	TRBV14	TRBJ2-7	once	TGTGCCAGCAGCCAAGTTGGGACAGCTGCCGACGAGCAGTACTTC	CASSQVGTAADEQYF
TRBD1	TRBV6-5	TRBJ1-1	NA	TGTGCCAGCAGTAGGGGACAGGGAGGGTGGACTGAAGCTTTCTTT	CASSRGQGGWTEAFF